This T cell receptor beta chain is from a study of post-analysis software for immune sequencing data. Notes on the study in general: Relative to controls, patients with multiple sclerosis showed significantly lower normalized Chao1 diversity. When patients were compared with controls, about 5 TRBV segments were more frequent, TRBV5-6, TRBV5-1 and TRBV20-1 among them. By F measure, samples from a shared preparation batch strongly co-clustered.

Of note for this clonotype: Its antigen is unidentified.

The authors incorporated unique molecular identifiers into the TCR beta cDNA libraries. The T cell input of roughly 0.9 to 11 million gave roughly 0.5 million cDNA molecules. TCRdb independently ran MiXCR on the PCR reads; one entry per CDR3 protein. This repertoire shows almost 700,000 distinct CDR3 sequences, 59% found once; its top ten account for approximately 11%. Between the trimmed V and J ends, which lost 5 bases and 2 bases, there was a span of 16 bases. Germline V gives CDR1 SEHNR, CDR2 FQNEAQ (reference sequence). The CDR3 runs to 15 residues. Specimen: blood. The sequence was obtained from a girl aged 2 to 10 with multiple sclerosis. V is TRBV7-9 and J is TRBJ2-7, with TRBD2 as a possible D gene (6 bases). The CDR3 sequence is CASSPRDLQTYEQYF. DNA of the CDR3: TGTGCCAGCAGCCCCCGGGACTTACAAACCTACGAGCAGTACTTC. The whole variable domain, filled in from reference TRBV7-9 and TRBJ2-7, reads DTGVSQNPRHKITKRGQNVTFRCDPISEHNRLYWYRQTLGQGPEFLTYFQNEAQLEKSRLLSDRFSAERPKGSFSTLEIQRTEQGDSAMYLCASSPRDLQTYEQYFGPGTRLTVT.